This entry features one T cell receptor (beta chain) sequence. The antigen is undetermined. The sample originates from a study of cytomegalovirus exposure and HLA in healthy donors. The PCR had 60 Vbeta and 13 Jbeta primers. TCRdb's copy holds only in-frame clones and misses some; the assay was immunoSEQ multiplex PCR. The sample consists of 95,000 to 100,000 clones, 60% to 85% of them appearing once. Whole-study findings and limits: Among immune exposure information, only CMV serostatus was available. Later analysis revealed greater clonal expansion in HLA-associated TCR beta chains than in equally common others. In a later analysis, TCR beta V- and J-gene trimming was associated with a missense DCLRE1C variant.

At the time of sampling, donors were nominally healthy, though unrecorded immune exposures were likely. Germline loops: CDR1 DFQATT, CDR2 SNEGSKA (reference sequence). V was cut by 3 bases and J by 2 bases, with 2 bases left in between. The CDR3 has 11 amino acids. J is TRBJ2-4 and V is TRBV20-1; the D is unclear. Material: PBMCs. The clonotype originates from a man aged 55 to 69 in good health and CMV-seropositive. The CDR3 DNA follows: TGCAGTGCTAGTACCAAAAACATTCAGTACTTC. It encodes CSASTKNIQYF.